This TCR beta chain was captured in a study of blood T cell repertoires in COVID-19. Germline-derived CDR1 and CDR2 are GTSNPN and SVGIG (reference sequence). This CDR3 contains 16 residues. V lost 4 bases and J 0 bases, leaving 16 bases between the germline ends. Method: immunoSEQ multiplex PCR; TCRdb's copy keeps in-frame clones and lacks some. The profile covers roughly 180,000 clones, with 86% appearing a single time and about a fifth taken by the ten largest. The chain has TRBV30 and TRBJ1-5; D may be TRBD1 (5 bases). Sequencing was carried out using peripheral blood. This clonotype was obtained from a man between 65 and 80 years old with active or convalescent COVID-19. In nucleotides, the CDR3 is TGTGCCTGGAACTATGGGGGACTTCGTAGCAATCAGCCCCAGCATTTT. The encoded protein is CAWNYGGLRSNQPQHF.